This T cell receptor (beta chain) was found in a study of shared clonotypes between healthy human individuals. Study information: Donors were two women and a few men aged 18 to 49.

Comment on this clone: Its target is unknown.

Selected positively for CCR7 and CD45RO-negative, naive CD8 cells excluded terminally differentiated effector memory CD45RA+ cells. The study, taken as a whole, reports: Clonotype sharing among donors, it was expected, would be affected by sequencing depth. Enrolling few donors narrowed the genetic and exposure-history diversity that was represented.

There are 11 residues in the CDR3. Between the trimmed V and J ends, which lost 6 bases and 11 bases, there was a span of 13 bases. Germline-derived CDR1 and CDR2 are LNHDA and SQIVND (reference sequence). Per the study methods: ImmunoSEQ sequences covered only the junction and lacked quality scores; filtering therefore differed. Generated by immunoSEQ multiplex PCR, the TCRdb table keeps only in-frame clones and is missing some. V and J calls and clone size are as listed in that table; D and trimming were resolved from the DNA. The table lists roughly 1,800,000 clones, about 95% of them singletons. The J gene is TRBJ2-5, the V gene TRBV19; D not resolved. The receptor was isolated from a man between 18 and 35 years old in good health. The sequenced sample was naive CD8+ T cells sorted from blood. The CDR3 sequence: CASRSGSAQYF. The CDR3 region has the DNA TGTGCCAGTAGATCCGGATCGGCGCAGTACTTC. Based on the CDR3 plus reference TRBV19 and TRBJ2-5, the full variable domain is DGGITQSPKYLFRKEGQNVTLSCEQNLNHDAMYWYRQDPGQGLRLIYYSQIVNDFQKGDIAEGYSVSREKKESFPLTVTSAQKNPTAFYLCASRSGSAQYFGPGTRLLVL.